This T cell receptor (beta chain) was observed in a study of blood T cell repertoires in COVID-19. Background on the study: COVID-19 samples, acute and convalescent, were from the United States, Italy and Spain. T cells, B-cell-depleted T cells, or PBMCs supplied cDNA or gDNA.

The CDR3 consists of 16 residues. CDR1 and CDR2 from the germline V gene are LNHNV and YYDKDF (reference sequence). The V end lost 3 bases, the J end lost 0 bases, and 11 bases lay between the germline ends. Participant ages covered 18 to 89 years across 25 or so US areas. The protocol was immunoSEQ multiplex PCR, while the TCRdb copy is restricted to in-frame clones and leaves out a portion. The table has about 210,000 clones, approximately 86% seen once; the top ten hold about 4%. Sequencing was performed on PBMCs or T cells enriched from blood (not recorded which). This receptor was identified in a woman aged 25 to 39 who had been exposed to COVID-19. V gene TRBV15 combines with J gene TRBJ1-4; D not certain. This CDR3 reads CATSREREATNEKLFF. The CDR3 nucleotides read TGTGCCACCAGCAGGGAGAGGGAAGCAACTAATGAAAAACTGTTTTTT.